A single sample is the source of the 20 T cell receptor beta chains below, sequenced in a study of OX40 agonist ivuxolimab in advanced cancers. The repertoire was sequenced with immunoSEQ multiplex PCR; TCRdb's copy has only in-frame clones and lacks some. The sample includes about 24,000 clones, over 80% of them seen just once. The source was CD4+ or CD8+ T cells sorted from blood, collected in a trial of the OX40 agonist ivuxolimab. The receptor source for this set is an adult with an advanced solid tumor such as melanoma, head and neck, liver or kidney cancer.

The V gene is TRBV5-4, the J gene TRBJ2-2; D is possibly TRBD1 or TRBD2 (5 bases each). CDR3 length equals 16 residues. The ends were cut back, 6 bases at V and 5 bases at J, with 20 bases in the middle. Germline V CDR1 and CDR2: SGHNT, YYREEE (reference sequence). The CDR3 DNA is TGTGCCAGCACCTTCGGGGAAGGGGCAGGGACCGGGGAGCTGTTTTTT. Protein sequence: CASTFGEGAGTGELFF.

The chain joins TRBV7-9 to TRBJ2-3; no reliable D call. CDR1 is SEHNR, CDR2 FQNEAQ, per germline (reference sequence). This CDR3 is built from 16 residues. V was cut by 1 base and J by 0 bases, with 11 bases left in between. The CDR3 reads CASSLVLHYSTDTQYF. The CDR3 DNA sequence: TGTGCCAGCAGCTTAGTACTCCATTATAGCACAGATACGCAGTATTTT.

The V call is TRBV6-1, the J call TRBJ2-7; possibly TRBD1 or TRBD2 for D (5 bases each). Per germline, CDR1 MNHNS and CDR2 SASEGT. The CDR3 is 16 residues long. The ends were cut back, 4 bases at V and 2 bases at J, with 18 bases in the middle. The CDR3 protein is CASSAWDRKRAYEQYF. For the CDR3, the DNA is TGTGCCAGCAGTGCTTGGGACCGAAAGAGGGCCTACGAGCAGTACTTC.

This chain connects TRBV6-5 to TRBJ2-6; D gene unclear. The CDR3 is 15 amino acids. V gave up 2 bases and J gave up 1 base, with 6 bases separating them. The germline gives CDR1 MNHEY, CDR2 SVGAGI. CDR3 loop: CASSYVQSGANVLTF. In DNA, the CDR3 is TGTGCCAGCAGTTACGTCCAGTCTGGGGCCAACGTCCTGACTTTC.

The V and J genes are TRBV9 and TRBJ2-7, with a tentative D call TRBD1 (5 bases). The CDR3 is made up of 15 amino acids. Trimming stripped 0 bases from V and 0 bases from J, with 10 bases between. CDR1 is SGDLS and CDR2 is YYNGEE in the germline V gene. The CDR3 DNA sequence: TGTGCCAGCAGCGTAGAGGGGCGGAGCTCCTACGAGCAGTACTTC. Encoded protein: CASSVEGRSSYEQYF.

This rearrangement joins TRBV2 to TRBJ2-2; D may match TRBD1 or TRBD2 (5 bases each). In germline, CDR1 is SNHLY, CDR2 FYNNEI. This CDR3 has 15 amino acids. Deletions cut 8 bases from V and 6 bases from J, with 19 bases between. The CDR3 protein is CASALRGSGPGELFF. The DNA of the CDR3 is TGTGCCAGCGCTTTACGGGGTTCGGGACCCGGGGAGCTGTTTTTT.

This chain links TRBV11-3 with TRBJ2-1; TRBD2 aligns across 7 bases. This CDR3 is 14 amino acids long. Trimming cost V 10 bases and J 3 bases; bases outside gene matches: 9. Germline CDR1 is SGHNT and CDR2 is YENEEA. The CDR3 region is CATSGGGNYNEQFF. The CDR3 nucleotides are TGTGCCACCTCGGGAGGAGGGAACTACAATGAGCAGTTCTTC.

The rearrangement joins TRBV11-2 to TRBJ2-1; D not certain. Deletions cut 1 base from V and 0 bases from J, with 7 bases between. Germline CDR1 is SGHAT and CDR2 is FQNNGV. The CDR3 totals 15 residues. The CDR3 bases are TGTGCCAGCAGCTTAGTGATGAGCTCCTACAATGAGCAGTTCTTC. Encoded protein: CASSLVMSSYNEQFF.

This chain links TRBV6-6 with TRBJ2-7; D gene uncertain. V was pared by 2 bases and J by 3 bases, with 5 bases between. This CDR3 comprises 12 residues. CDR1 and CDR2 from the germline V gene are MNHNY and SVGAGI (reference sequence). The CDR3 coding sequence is TGTGCCAGCAGTTACGCCCGCTACGAGCAGTACTTC. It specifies CASSYARYEQYF.

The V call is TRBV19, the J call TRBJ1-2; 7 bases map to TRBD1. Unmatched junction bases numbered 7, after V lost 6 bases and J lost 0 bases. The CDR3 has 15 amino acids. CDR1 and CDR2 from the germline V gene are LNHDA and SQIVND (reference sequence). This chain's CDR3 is CASSEGAASNYGYTF. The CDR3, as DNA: TGTGCCAGTAGCGAGGGGGCGGCCTCTAACTATGGCTACACCTTC.

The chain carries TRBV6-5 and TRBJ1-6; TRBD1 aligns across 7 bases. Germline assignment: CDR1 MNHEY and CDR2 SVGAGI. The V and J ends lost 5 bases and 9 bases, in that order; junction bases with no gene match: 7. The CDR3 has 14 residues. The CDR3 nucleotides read TGTGCCAGCAGTCGACAGGGTTCCGGTTCACCCCTCCACTTT. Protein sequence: CASSRQGSGSPLHF.

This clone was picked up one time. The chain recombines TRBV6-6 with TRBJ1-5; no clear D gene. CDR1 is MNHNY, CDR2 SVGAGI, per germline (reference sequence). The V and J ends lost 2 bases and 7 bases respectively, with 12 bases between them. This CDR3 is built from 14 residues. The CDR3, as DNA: TGTGCCAGCAGTTACGACGGCTCAGGACAGCCCCAGCATTTT. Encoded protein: CASSYDGSGQPQHF.

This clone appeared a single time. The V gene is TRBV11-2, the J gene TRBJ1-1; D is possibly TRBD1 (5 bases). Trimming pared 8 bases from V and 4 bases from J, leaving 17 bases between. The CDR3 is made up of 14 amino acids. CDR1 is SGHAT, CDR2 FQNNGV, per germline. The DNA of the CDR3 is TGTGCCAGCGTCACCGGGGGTATTGGCACTGAAGCTTTCTTT. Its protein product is CASVTGGIGTEAFF. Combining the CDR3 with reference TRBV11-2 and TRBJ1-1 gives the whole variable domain EAGVAQSPRYKIIEKRQSVAFWCNPISGHATLYWYQQILGQGPKLLIQFQNNGVVDDSQLPKDRFSAERLKGVDSTLKIQPAKLEDSAVYLCASVTGGIGTEAFFGQGTRLTVV.

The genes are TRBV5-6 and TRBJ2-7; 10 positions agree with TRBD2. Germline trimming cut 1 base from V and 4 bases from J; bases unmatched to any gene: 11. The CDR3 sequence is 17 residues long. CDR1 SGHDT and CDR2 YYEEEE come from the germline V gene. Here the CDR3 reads CASSLYRRTSGKYEQYF. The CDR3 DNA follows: TGTGCCAGCAGCTTGTATAGAAGGACTAGCGGTAAATACGAGCAGTACTTC.

CDR3 amino acids: CAISPSGTGELFF. CDR3 nucleotide sequence: TGTGCCATCAGCCCTAGCGGCACCGGGGAGCTGTTTTTT. The chain employs TRBV10-3 and TRBJ2-2; TRBD2 matches 7 bases. CDR1 ENHRY and CDR2 SYGVKD come from the germline V gene. The CDR3 extends over 13 amino acids. The V gene end was trimmed by 6 bases and the J gene end by 4 bases; junction bases not matched to a gene: 2.

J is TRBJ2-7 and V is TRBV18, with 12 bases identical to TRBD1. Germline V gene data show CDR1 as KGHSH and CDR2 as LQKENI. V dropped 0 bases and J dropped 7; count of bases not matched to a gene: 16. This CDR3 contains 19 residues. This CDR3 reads CASSPPLGTGGVYYEEQYF. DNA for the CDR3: TGTGCCAGCTCACCACCACTGGGGACAGGGGGCGTATATTACGAAGAGCAGTACTTC.

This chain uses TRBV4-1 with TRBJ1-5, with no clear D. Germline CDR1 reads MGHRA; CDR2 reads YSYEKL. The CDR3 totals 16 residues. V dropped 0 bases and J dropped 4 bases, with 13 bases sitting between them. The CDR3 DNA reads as TGCGCCAGCAGCCAAGAGGAAATCGCGGGAAATCAGCCCCAGCATTTT. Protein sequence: CASSQEEIAGNQPQHF.

CDR3 amino acids: CASSQARGGEQYF. The CDR3 nucleotides read TGCGCCAGCAGCCAAGCACGAGGGGGCGAGCAGTACTTC. V usage is TRBV4-3 and J usage is TRBJ2-7; the D gene is possibly TRBD1 (6 bases). The germline CDR1 and CDR2 sequences are LGHNA and YSLEER. The length of the CDR3 is 13 residues. V was trimmed by 1 base and J by 6 bases, leaving 10 bases between them.

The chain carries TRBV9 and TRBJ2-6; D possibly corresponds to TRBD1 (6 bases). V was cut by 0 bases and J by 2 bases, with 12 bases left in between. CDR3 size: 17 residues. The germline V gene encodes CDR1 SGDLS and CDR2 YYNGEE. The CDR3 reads CASSVGAGAAGANVLTF. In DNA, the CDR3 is TGTGCCAGCAGCGTAGGGGCAGGGGCGGCTGGGGCCAACGTCCTGACTTTC.

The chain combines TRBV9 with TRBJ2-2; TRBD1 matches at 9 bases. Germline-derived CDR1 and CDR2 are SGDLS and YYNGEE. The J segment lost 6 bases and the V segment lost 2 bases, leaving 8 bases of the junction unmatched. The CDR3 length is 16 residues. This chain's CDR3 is CASSVGQGRFAGELFF. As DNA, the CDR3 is TGTGCCAGCAGCGTCGGACAGGGGAGGTTTGCCGGGGAGCTGTTTTTT.